A single sample gave rise to the 29 T cell receptor beta chains below, sequenced in a study of blood T cell repertoires in COVID-19. Clones were sequenced by immunoSEQ multiplex PCR, and TCRdb holds only the in-frame ones, with some missing. The sample carries roughly 87,000 clones, roughly 86% recorded once. Specimen: peripheral blood. All receptors come from a human donor in a cohort sampled during active COVID-19.

The sample holds one count of this clone. CDR3: CATSDRNSGQGDSDTQYF. The CDR3 bases are TGTGCCACCAGTGACCGCAACTCGGGACAGGGAGACTCAGATACGCAGTATTTT. This sequence joins TRBV24-1 and TRBJ2-3; 9 nucleotides align to TRBD1. V was pared by 4 bases and J by 4 bases, with 14 bases of the junction left unmatched. Germline assignment: CDR1 KGHDR and CDR2 SFDVKD. This CDR3 region has 18 residues.

V and J are TRBV11-2 and TRBJ1-1; maybe TRBD1 (5 bases). CDR3 size: 12 residues. V shed 6 bases and J shed 11 bases, with 16 bases lying between them. CDR1 and CDR2 (germline): SGHAT, FQNNGV. As DNA, the CDR3 is TGTGCCAGCAGTACCGAAGGGGTGAAGGCTTTCTTT. Protein: CASSTEGVKAFF.

The chain carries TRBV5-1 and TRBJ2-3; a possible D gene is TRBD1 (6 bases). Looked up from germline, CDR1 is SGHRS and CDR2 is YFSETQ. The CDR3 has 15 residues. Trimming removed 4 bases at V and 0 bases at J, with 12 bases between. This CDR3 is CASSRQGLSTDTQYF. Written as DNA, the CDR3 is TGCGCCAGCAGCCGGCAGGGGCTTAGCACAGATACGCAGTATTTT.

CDR3 DNA sequence: TGTGCCAGCAACAACCCGGGAACAAACTACGAGCAGTACTTC. Amino acids: CASNNPGTNYEQYF. The genes are TRBV2 and TRBJ2-7; the D gene is possibly TRBD2 (5 bases). CDR1 is SNHLY and CDR2 is FYNNEI in the germline V gene. Trimming removed 7 bases at V and 3 bases at J, with 16 bases between. The CDR3 is made up of 14 amino acids.

This chain connects TRBV28 to TRBJ2-1; TRBD2 aligns across 12 bases. CDR3 length equals 17 residues. Trimming at V came to 6 bases and at J to 9 bases, leaving 15 bases not matched to a gene. Germline CDR1 MDHEN, CDR2 SYDVKM. CDR3 nucleotide sequence: TGTGCCAGCAGCCGCTGGGACCTAGCGGGAGGGCCGGGTGAGCAGTTCTTC. Its protein product is CASSRWDLAGGPGEQFF.

This chain joins TRBV30 and TRBJ2-7; D possibly corresponds to TRBD1 (6 bases). Trimming stripped 0 bases from V and 3 bases from J, with 12 bases between. This CDR3 spans 14 amino acids. Germline V gene data show CDR1 as GTSNPN and CDR2 as SVGIG (reference sequence). CDR3 amino acids: CAWSVVTGYYEQYF. DNA of the CDR3: TGTGCCTGGAGTGTTGTGACAGGTTACTACGAGCAGTACTTC.

The rearrangement links TRBV2 to TRBJ2-1; 7 nucleotides agree with TRBD1. Trimming at V came to 7 bases and at J to 10 bases, leaving 7 bases not matched to a gene. CDR1 SNHLY and CDR2 FYNNEI come from the germline V gene. The length of the CDR3 is 12 residues. The CDR3 loop is CASNERGREQFF. The CDR3 DNA is TGTGCCAGCAACGAAAGGGGGCGGGAGCAGTTCTTC.

This clone came up once. CDR3 loop: CSLGAGGWGELFF. The CDR3 DNA reads TGCAGCCTCGGGGCAGGGGGTTGGGGGGAGCTGTTTTTT. V gene TRBV29-1 combines with J gene TRBJ2-2, with 7 bases that match TRBD1. V shed 8 bases, J shed 8 bases, and the junction held 11 bases outside the gene matches. This CDR3 contains 13 residues. The V gene's germline CDR1 is SQVTM and CDR2 ANQGSEA.

The rearrangement links TRBV9 to TRBJ2-1, with TRBD1 matching 8 bases. This CDR3 region has 15 residues. Germline V gene sequence: CDR1 SGDLS, CDR2 YYNGEE. V lost 3 bases to trimming and J lost 6 bases; unmatched junction nucleotides: 8. The CDR3 DNA reads as TGTGCCAGCAGCGAGGGGGGACAGGCGGGCAATGAGCAGTTCTTC. This encodes CASSEGGQAGNEQFF.

The rearrangement uses TRBV28 and TRBJ2-7, with 8 bases matching TRBD1. The CDR3 runs to 16 residues. The ends lost 5 bases at V and 2 bases at J; junction bases unmatched: 11. CDR1 and CDR2 from the germline V gene are MDHEN and SYDVKM. CDR3 coding DNA: TGTGCCAGCAGTCCCGGGACAGGACTTCCAACCTACGAGCAGTACTTC. It specifies CASSPGTGLPTYEQYF.

This sequence joins TRBV5-1 and TRBJ2-2; maybe TRBD2 (6 bases). The CDR3 is made up of 15 amino acids. V lost 0 bases and J 7 bases, leaving 13 bases between the germline ends. CDR1 and CDR2 from the germline V gene are SGHRS and YFSETQ. The DNA of the CDR3 is TGCGCCAGCAGCTTGGTCGGAGGGGCTATCGGGGAGCTGTTTTTT. This translates into CASSLVGGAIGELFF.

The chain couples TRBV7-2 to TRBJ1-1; D is undetermined. V gave up 3 bases and J gave up 4 bases, with 6 bases separating them. This CDR3 is 12 amino acids long. The V gene's germline CDR1 is SGHTA and CDR2 FQGNSA. The chain's CDR3 is CASSFSGTEAFF. The CDR3 DNA follows: TGTGCCAGCAGCTTTTCGGGCACTGAAGCTTTCTTT. The full variable domain, rest sourced from reference TRBV7-2 and TRBJ1-1, is GAGVSQSPSNKVTEKGKDVELRCDPISGHTALYWYRQSLGQGLEFLIYFQGNSAPDKSGLPSDRFSAERTGGSVSTLTIQRTQQEDSAVYLCASSFSGTEAFFGQGTRLTVV.

The sample holds one count of this clone. J is TRBJ1-1 and V is TRBV7-2, with a possible D match to TRBD1 (5 bases). V was shortened by 1 base and J by 5 bases, with 14 bases between the two germline ends. Germline V CDR1 and CDR2: SGHTA, FQGNSA. The CDR3 covers 15 residues. CDR3 sequence: CASSLGVEGWTEAFF. As DNA, the CDR3 is TGTGCCAGCAGCTTAGGGGTGGAGGGGTGGACTGAAGCTTTCTTT.

The chain's CDR3 is CSASDNQQQYF. Here the CDR3 DNA reads TGCAGTGCTTCCGACAATCAACAGCAGTACTTC. The chain has TRBV20-1 and TRBJ2-7, with D hard to call. V was trimmed by 5 bases and J by 8 bases, leaving 13 bases between them. Looked up from germline, CDR1 is DFQATT and CDR2 is SNEGSKA (reference sequence). The CDR3 extends over 11 amino acids.

The chain combines TRBV19 with TRBJ2-3; 12 bases fit TRBD2. Germline CDR1 reads LNHDA; CDR2 reads SQIVND (reference sequence). Germline trimming cut 6 bases from V and 5 bases from J; bases unmatched to any gene: 3. There are 14 residues in the CDR3. The CDR3 is CASSASGGGDTQYF. The CDR3 DNA follows: TGTGCCAGTAGCGCTAGCGGGGGGGGAGATACGCAGTATTTT.

This rearrangement joins TRBV6-5 to TRBJ2-1; 11 bases are a match to TRBD2. Germline CDR1 is MNHEY and CDR2 is SVGAGI. With 10 bases clipped from V and 6 bases from J, the junction kept 5 bases outside the gene matches. The CDR3 consists of 13 residues. The CDR3 nucleotides read TGTGCCACCTTAGCGGGAGGGCGCAATGAGCAGTTCTTC. It encodes CATLAGGRNEQFF.

This sequence joins TRBV12-5 and TRBJ2-3; 7 bases line up with TRBD1. With 6 bases clipped from V and 2 bases from J, the junction kept 11 bases outside the gene matches. Germline assignment: CDR1 LGHNT and CDR2 FRNRAP. The CDR3 loop spans 16 amino acids. The CDR3 here is CASGVTTGSVTDTQYF. CDR3 DNA: TGTGCTAGTGGCGTCACGACAGGGTCCGTCACAGATACGCAGTATTTT. Full variable domain (outside the CDR3, taken from reference TRBV12-5 and TRBJ2-3): DARVTQTPRHKVTEMGQEVTMRCQPILGHNTVFWYRQTMMQGLELLAYFRNRAPLDDSGMPKDRFSAEMPDATLATLKIQPSEPRDSAVYFCASGVTTGSVTDTQYFGPGTRLTVL.

The CDR3 loop reads CASSPTVGQVPTGANVLTF. CDR3 nucleotide sequence: TGTGCCAGCAGCCCAACGGTAGGACAGGTCCCCACTGGGGCCAACGTCCTGACTTTC. The genes are TRBV11-3 and TRBJ2-6, with TRBD1 matching 7 bases. The CDR3 is made up of 19 amino acids. Germline CDR1 is SGHNT and CDR2 is YENEEA. V lost 5 bases to trimming and J lost 2 bases; unmatched junction nucleotides: 15.

This chain connects TRBV3-1 (or the pseudogene TRBV3-2) to TRBJ2-1; TRBD2 matches at 11 bases. The CDR3 runs to 17 residues. Germline loops: CDR1 LGHDT, CDR2 YNNKEL (reference sequence). The J segment lost 6 bases and the V segment lost 2 bases, leaving 9 bases of the junction unmatched. CDR3 residues: CASSQTGLAVASNEQFF. The CDR3 DNA sequence: TGTGCCAGCAGCCAAACGGGACTAGCGGTAGCTAGCAATGAGCAGTTCTTC.

The chain has TRBV10-3 and TRBJ2-5, with a tentative D call TRBD1 (6 bases). The CDR3 runs 14 residues. In germline, CDR1 is ENHRY, CDR2 SYGVKD. Trimming removed 2 bases from V and 7 bases from J, with 14 bases in between. CDR3 nucleotides: TGTGCCATCAGTGAGGGGGGCAGGACTGGGACCCAGTACTTC. Translating gives CAISEGGRTGTQYF.

The chain has TRBV27 and TRBJ2-3, with 8 bases matching TRBD1. Germline CDR1 is MNHEY and CDR2 is SMNVEV (reference sequence). V lost 5 bases to trimming and J lost 4 bases; unmatched junction nucleotides: 5. CDR3 size: 14 residues. CDR3 sequence reads: CASSPGQGADTQYF. CDR3 in DNA: TGTGCCAGCAGTCCCGGACAGGGTGCAGATACGCAGTATTTT.

This clone was picked up a small number of times. V is TRBV27 and J is TRBJ1-3; 8 bases align to TRBD1. From germline, CDR1 is MNHEY and CDR2 SMNVEV (reference sequence). The CDR3 covers 15 residues. Trimming took 6 bases from V and 0 from J; bases not matched to a gene: 4. CDR3: CASSLGTGSGNTIYF. The CDR3 DNA follows: TGTGCCAGCAGCCTGGGGACAGGCTCTGGAAACACCATATATTTT.

V is TRBV5-1 and J is TRBJ2-7; 7 bases match TRBD1. The CDR3 runs to 13 residues. Germline assignment: CDR1 SGHRS and CDR2 YFSETQ. Trimming removed 2 bases from V and 6 bases from J; junction bases left unmatched: 5. Here the CDR3 reads CASSFTGEGEQYF. DNA of the CDR3: TGCGCCAGCAGCTTCACAGGGGAAGGCGAGCAGTACTTC.

This clone was counted a single time. The chain combines TRBV6-5 with TRBJ2-3; no firm D call. The V end was cut by 5 bases, the J end by 7 bases, with 13 bases between. Germline V gene lookup returns CDR1 MNHEY and CDR2 SVGAGI. The CDR3 length is 13 residues. The CDR3 nucleotides are TGTGCCAGCAGTCTAGACTCGGCCAATACGCAGTATTTT. Translated: CASSLDSANTQYF.

The chain couples TRBV7-7 to TRBJ2-7; 9 bases line up with TRBD1. J gave up 6 bases and V 5 bases, and 5 bases lay outside the gene matches. This CDR3 is built from 13 residues. Germline CDR1 SSHAT, CDR2 FNYEAQ (reference sequence). The CDR3 reads CASSRGQGGEQYF. Written as DNA, the CDR3 is TGTGCCAGCAGCAGGGGACAGGGTGGCGAGCAGTACTTC. Together with reference TRBV7-7 and TRBJ2-7, the CDR3 gives the full variable domain: GAGVSQSPRYKVTKRGQDVTLRCDPISSHATLYWYQQALGQGPEFLTYFNYEAQPDKSGLPSDRFSAERPEGSISTLTIQRTEQRDSAMYRCASSRGQGGEQYFGPGTRLTVT.

A few counts support this clone. The CDR3 region has the DNA TGTGCTAGCCGGACGCAGGGGCTTTGGTATGGCTACACCTTC. It yields the protein CASRTQGLWYGYTF. The chain has TRBV6-6 and TRBJ1-2; possible D gene TRBD1, 6 bases. The CDR3 extends over 14 amino acids. Germline CDR1 and CDR2: MNHNY and SVGAGI (reference sequence).

For this clone: At one of its ends the junction is not consistent with the germline gene, which may arise from a read error. The chain joins TRBV5-1 to TRBJ1-6, with 10 bases lining up with TRBD1. Germline loops: CDR1 SGHRS, CDR2 YFSETQ. The CDR3 totals 15 residues. CDR3 region: CASSEGQGYSSPLHF. Here the CDR3 DNA reads TGCGCCAGCTCTGAGGGACAGGGGTATAGTTCACCCCTCCACTTT.

This clone was recorded once. The chain joins TRBV27 to TRBJ2-7; possibly TRBD2 for D (7 bases). Germline V gene lookup returns CDR1 MNHEY and CDR2 SMNVEV (reference sequence). The CDR3 covers 15 residues. V gave up 3 bases and J gave up 0 bases, with 12 bases separating them. Written as DNA, the CDR3 is TGTGCCAGCAGTTTTGAGGCGGGGGCCTCCTACGAGCAGTACTTC. Protein: CASSFEAGASYEQYF.

This chain joins TRBV15 and TRBJ2-1, with D perhaps matching TRBD1 (5 bases). Germline V gene sequence: CDR1 LNHNV, CDR2 YYDKDF (reference sequence). This CDR3 is built from 15 residues. The V end was cut by 0 bases, the J end by 4 bases, with 10 bases between. CDR3: CATSRDANRYNEQFF. In DNA, the CDR3 is TGTGCCACCAGCAGAGACGCCAACAGGTACAATGAGCAGTTCTTC.